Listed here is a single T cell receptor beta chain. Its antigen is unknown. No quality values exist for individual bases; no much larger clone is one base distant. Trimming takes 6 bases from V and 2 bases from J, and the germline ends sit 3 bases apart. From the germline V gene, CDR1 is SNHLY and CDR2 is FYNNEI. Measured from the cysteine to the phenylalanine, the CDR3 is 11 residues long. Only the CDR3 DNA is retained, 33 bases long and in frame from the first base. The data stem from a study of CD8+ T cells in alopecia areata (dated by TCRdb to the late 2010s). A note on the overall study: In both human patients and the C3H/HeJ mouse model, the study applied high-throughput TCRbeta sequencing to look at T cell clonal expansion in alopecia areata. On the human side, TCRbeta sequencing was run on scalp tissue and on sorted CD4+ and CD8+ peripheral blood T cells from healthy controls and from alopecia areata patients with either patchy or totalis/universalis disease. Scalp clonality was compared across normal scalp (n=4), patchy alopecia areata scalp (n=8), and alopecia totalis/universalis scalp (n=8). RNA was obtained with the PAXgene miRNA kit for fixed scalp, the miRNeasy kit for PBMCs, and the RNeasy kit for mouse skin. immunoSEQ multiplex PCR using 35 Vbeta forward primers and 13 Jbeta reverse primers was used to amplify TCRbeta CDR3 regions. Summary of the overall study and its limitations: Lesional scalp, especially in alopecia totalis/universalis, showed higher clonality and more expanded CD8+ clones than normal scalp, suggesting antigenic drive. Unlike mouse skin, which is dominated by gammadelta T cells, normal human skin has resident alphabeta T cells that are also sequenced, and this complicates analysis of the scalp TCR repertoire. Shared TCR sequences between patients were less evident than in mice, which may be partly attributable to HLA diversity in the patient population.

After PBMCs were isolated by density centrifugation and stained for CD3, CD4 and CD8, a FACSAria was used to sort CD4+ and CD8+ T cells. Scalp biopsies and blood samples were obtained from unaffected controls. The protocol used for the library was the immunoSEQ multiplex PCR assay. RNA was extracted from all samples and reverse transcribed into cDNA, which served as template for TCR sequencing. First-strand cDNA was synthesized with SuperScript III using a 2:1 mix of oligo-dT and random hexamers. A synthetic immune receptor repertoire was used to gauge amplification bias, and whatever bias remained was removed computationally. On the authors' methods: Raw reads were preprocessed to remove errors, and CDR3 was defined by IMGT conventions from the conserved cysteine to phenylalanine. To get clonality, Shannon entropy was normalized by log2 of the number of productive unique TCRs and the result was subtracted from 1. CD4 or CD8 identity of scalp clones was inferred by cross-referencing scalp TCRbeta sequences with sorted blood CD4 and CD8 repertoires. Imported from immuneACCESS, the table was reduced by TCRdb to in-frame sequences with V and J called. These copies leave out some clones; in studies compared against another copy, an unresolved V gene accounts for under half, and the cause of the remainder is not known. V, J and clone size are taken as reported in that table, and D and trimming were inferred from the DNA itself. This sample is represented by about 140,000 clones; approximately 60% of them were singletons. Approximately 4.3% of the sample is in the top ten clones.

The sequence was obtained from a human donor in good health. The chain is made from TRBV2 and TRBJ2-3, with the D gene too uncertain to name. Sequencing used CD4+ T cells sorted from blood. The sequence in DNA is TGTGCCAGCAGCATCACAGATACGCAGTATTTT. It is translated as CASSITDTQYF.